This entry features one TCR beta chain sequence. Its target is not known. The data were taken from a study of T cell responses to AZD1222 COVID-19 vaccine. Broader study findings: White British people made up most donors, females outnumbered males, and clonal diversity was possibly underestimated. Spike-spanning, vaccine-associated CD4 TCRs were dominant at 160-218 and 743-854. Repertoires in all cases were sampled only once the peak T cell response had passed.

Sequencing used immunoSEQ multiplex PCR; TCRdb keeps in-frame clones, though not all of them. The sample includes 90,000 to 150,000 clones, 90% of them seen just once. This receptor was obtained from an adult who received the MenACWY meningococcal vaccine as a control. This sample comprised peripheral blood, obtained 28 days after the second dose of the MenACWY control vaccine.

In DNA form, the CDR3 reads TGCGCCAGCAGCCAAGATTGGCAGGGGGATGATGAGCAGTACTTC. Protein product: CASSQDWQGDDEQYF. The chain has TRBV4-1 and TRBJ2-7; 7 positions match TRBD1. This CDR3 has 15 amino acids. V was pared by 0 bases and J by 7 bases, with 9 bases of the junction left unmatched. The germline V gene has CDR1 MGHRA and CDR2 YSYEKL.